These 29 T cell receptor beta chains came from one sample sequenced in a study of T cell clonotyping in hematopoietic cell transplantation. Time point in this sample: recipient sample about 28 days before transplant, after cytoreduction. Only in-frame clones appear in the TCRdb table, and some are missing; sequencing was by immunoSEQ multiplex PCR. This sample carries about 76,000 clones, 90% to 96% of them seen once, and the ten largest clones take around 1.5%. This specimen consisted of peripheral blood mononuclear cells, obtained before stem cell transplant. The receptors derive from a woman aged 50 to 60 with acute myeloid leukemia. Some clones in this sample may be carry-over from other donors' samples.

The CDR3 DNA reads as TGTGCCACGACCTCCAGACAGGGCGGCACAGATACGCAGTATTTT. Translated: CATTSRQGGTDTQYF. The chain uses TRBV15 and TRBJ2-3; 7 bases align to TRBD1. The V gene's germline CDR1 is LNHNV and CDR2 YYDKDF (reference sequence). The CDR3 covers 15 residues. V trimming: 9 bases; J trimming: 1 base; junction bases outside the gene matches: 10.

This clone has a single count. CDR3 DNA sequence: TGCGCCAGCAGCCAAGATATTAGCGGGTTTAGGGGCTACACCTTC. This translates into CASSQDISGFRGYTF. This sequence joins TRBV4-1 and TRBJ1-2; no clear D. The V end lost 0 bases, the J end lost 8 bases, and 16 bases lay between the germline ends. Germline V gene lookup returns CDR1 MGHRA and CDR2 YSYEKL. The CDR3 length is 15 residues.

The V call is TRBV7-2, the J call TRBJ2-5; a weak D match, TRBD2 (5 bases). Germline V gives CDR1 SGHTA, CDR2 FQGNSA. The V end was cut by 2 bases, the J end by 2 bases, with 15 bases between. This CDR3 comprises 16 residues. CDR3 DNA sequence: TGTGCCAGCAGCTTACTCCCAGTAGGGAGACAAGAGACCCAGTACTTC. Translated, it gives CASSLLPVGRQETQYF.

CDR3 coding DNA: TGTGCCAGCAGCACCGGACGGAACAATCAGCCCCAGCATTTT. Amino acid sequence: CASSTGRNNQPQHF. The chain uses TRBV5-6 and TRBJ1-5; no firm D call. Germline CDR1 is SGHDT and CDR2 is YYEEEE. The CDR3 contains 14 residues. V gave up 4 bases and J gave up 3 bases, with 11 bases separating them.

The CDR3 spells CASSRDRDLYEQYF. Written as DNA, the CDR3 is TGTGCCAGCAGCCGGGACAGAGACCTCTACGAGCAGTACTTC. The V and J genes are TRBV6-6 and TRBJ2-7, with 7 bases aligning to TRBD1. From germline, CDR1 is MNHNY and CDR2 SVGAGI (reference sequence). Trimming removed 6 bases from V and 3 bases from J; junction bases left unmatched: 8. The CDR3 has 14 residues.

The chain has TRBV30 and TRBJ1-1; D gene uncertain. V lost 2 bases, J lost 0 bases, and 10 bases lay in between. Germline-derived CDR1 and CDR2 are GTSNPN and SVGIG (reference sequence). The CDR3 totals 14 residues. The CDR3 bases are TGTGCCTGGAGTTCCCTCCTCATGAACACTGAAGCTTTCTTT. This translates into CAWSSLLMNTEAFF.

The V and J genes are TRBV6-5 and TRBJ1-5; weak D call: TRBD1 (5 bases). CDR1 and CDR2 (germline): MNHEY, SVGAGI. This CDR3 spans 13 amino acids. Trimming cost V 5 bases and J 6 bases, with 11 bases left between them. The CDR3: CASSLGGTQPQHF. DNA of the CDR3: TGTGCCAGCAGTCTTGGGGGGACTCAGCCCCAGCATTTT.

This chain uses TRBV5-1 with TRBJ2-2; 10 bases align to TRBD2. Unmatched junction bases numbered 13, after V lost 7 bases and J lost 4 bases. The CDR3 totals 17 residues. Germline loops: CDR1 SGHRS, CDR2 YFSETQ. CDR3: CASALSGASGGTGELFF. The DNA of the CDR3 is TGCGCCAGCGCCTTGAGCGGGGCTAGCGGGGGCACCGGGGAGCTGTTTTTT.

This chain connects TRBV15 to TRBJ1-5; a possible D gene is TRBD1 (5 bases). Germline V gives CDR1 LNHNV, CDR2 YYDKDF (reference sequence). This CDR3 contains 15 residues. V lost 5 bases to trimming and J lost 4 bases, with 15 bases between them. The CDR3 region has the DNA TGTGCCACCAGCTTCCACCCGAGGGGTAATCAGCCCCAGCATTTT. It specifies CATSFHPRGNQPQHF.

This chain uses TRBV6-1 with TRBJ1-5; 8 nucleotides match TRBD1. Germline CDR1 reads MNHNS; CDR2 reads SASEGT. Unmatched junction bases numbered 8, after V lost 6 bases and J lost 7 bases. The CDR3 extends over 14 amino acids. CDR3 bases: TGTGCCAGCAGGGACAGGGAATTGCGACAGCCCCAGCATTTT. Translating gives CASRDRELRQPQHF.

The J gene is TRBJ2-7, the V gene TRBV2, with D uncertain. CDR1 and CDR2 from the germline V gene are SNHLY and FYNNEI. CDR3 length equals 13 residues. Trimming took off 8 bases at V and 3 bases at J, with 14 bases between the two ends. CDR3 sequence (DNA): TGTGCCAGCGCCGTGGTACTTAACTACGAGCAGTACTTC. Protein: CASAVVLNYEQYF.

V is TRBV19 and J is TRBJ2-5; no clear D gene. Germline CDR1 is LNHDA and CDR2 is SQIVND (reference sequence). The CDR3 loop spans 12 amino acids. The V and J ends lost 3 bases and 4 bases respectively, with 6 bases between them. The chain's CDR3 is CASSIKGETQYF. The DNA of the CDR3 is TGTGCCAGTAGTATCAAAGGAGAGACCCAGTACTTC.

CDR3 bases: TGTGCCAGCAGTGAACTAGCGGAGTACAATGAGCAGTTCTTC. This translates into CASSELAEYNEQFF. The chain couples TRBV6-1 to TRBJ2-1; TRBD2 matches at 7 bases. The CDR3 is made up of 14 amino acids. Germline V gives CDR1 MNHNS, CDR2 SASEGT. With 2 bases clipped from V and 4 bases from J, the junction kept 2 bases outside the gene matches.

The chain recombines TRBV6-1 with TRBJ1-1; 10 nucleotides line up with TRBD1. Trimming took 3 bases from V and 6 from J; bases not matched to a gene: 4. The CDR3 extends over 14 amino acids. Germline CDR1 MNHNS, CDR2 SASEGT. DNA of the CDR3: TGTGCCAGCAGTGACCAGGGACAGGGGCCTGAAGCTTTCTTT. Encoded protein: CASSDQGQGPEAFF.

The chain uses TRBV7-3 and TRBJ1-5, with D possibly matching TRBD1 (6 bases). Trimming cost V 2 bases and J 2 bases, with 10 bases left between them. Germline CDR1 and CDR2: SGHTA and FQGTGA. The CDR3 has 15 amino acids. Here the CDR3 reads CASSLEGVGNQPQHF. DNA of the CDR3: TGTGCCAGCAGCTTAGAGGGGGTCGGCAATCAGCCCCAGCATTTT.

V usage is TRBV7-2 and J usage is TRBJ2-3; D is uncertain. Germline loops: CDR1 SGHTA, CDR2 FQGNSA. The CDR3 is 15 residues long. Trimming took 0 bases from V and 1 from J, leaving 8 bases between them. CDR3 loop: CASSLASTGTDTQYF. CDR3 nucleotides: TGTGCCAGCAGCTTAGCTAGTACGGGCACAGATACGCAGTATTTT.

The V gene is TRBV7-3, the J gene TRBJ2-2; D unclear. V lost 2 bases and J lost 2, with 9 bases in between. Per germline, CDR1 SGHTA and CDR2 FQGTGA. CDR3 size: 15 residues. CDR3 in amino acids: CASSLGYLNTGELFF. In DNA form, the CDR3 reads TGTGCCAGCAGCTTAGGCTACCTTAACACCGGGGAGCTGTTTTTT.

V usage is TRBV7-6 and J usage is TRBJ1-5; D possibly corresponds to TRBD1 (5 bases). The CDR3 has 15 residues. With 6 bases removed from V and 0 bases from J, the gap between germline ends came to 12 bases. Germline V gene lookup returns CDR1 SGHVS and CDR2 FNYEAQ. In DNA form, the CDR3 reads TGTGCCAGCAGTCTCGACGGACATAGCAATCAGCCCCAGCATTTT. Translated, it gives CASSLDGHSNQPQHF. Full variable domain (outside the CDR3, taken from reference TRBV7-6 and TRBJ1-5): GAGVSQSPRYKVTKRGQDVALRCDPISGHVSLYWYRQALGQGPEFLTYFNYEAQQDKSGLPNDRFSAERPEGSISTLTIQRTEQRDSAMYRCASSLDGHSNQPQHFGDGTRLSIL.

V is TRBV29-1 and J is TRBJ2-7, with TRBD2 matching over 7 bases. Trimming cost V 4 bases and J 9 bases; bases outside gene matches: 9. The CDR3 totals 12 residues. Germline loops: CDR1 SQVTM, CDR2 ANQGSEA. CDR3 residues: CSVVIAGLGQYF. The CDR3 DNA sequence: TGCAGCGTTGTTATAGCGGGCCTCGGGCAGTACTTC.

The rearrangement joins TRBV6-5 to TRBJ2-7; D remains unclear. In germline, CDR1 is MNHEY, CDR2 SVGAGI. Deletions cut 6 bases from V and 2 bases from J, with 17 bases between. There are 15 residues in the CDR3. CDR3 bases: TGTGCCAGCAGGCAGACTGGCGGTGGAACCTACGAGCAGTACTTC. This gives the protein CASRQTGGGTYEQYF.

This clone appeared a single time. The chain joins TRBV28 to TRBJ2-2; either TRBD1 or TRBD2 may fit D (5 bases each). The CDR3 totals 16 residues. In germline, CDR1 is MDHEN, CDR2 SYDVKM. The V gene lost 5 bases and the J gene lost 4 bases, with 17 bases spanning the gap. CDR3 sequence: CASSRTAGTATGELFF. As DNA, the CDR3 is TGTGCCAGCAGTCGAACGGCCGGGACGGCCACCGGGGAGCTGTTTTTT.

The chain uses TRBV5-6 and TRBJ1-5; 7 bases align to TRBD1. The CDR3 loop spans 14 amino acids. Germline V gene lookup returns CDR1 SGHDT and CDR2 YYEEEE. The junction had 4 bases not matched to a gene; V was cut back by 5 bases and J by 2 bases. For the CDR3, the DNA is TGTGCCAGCAGGTACAGGGGAGGCAATCAGCCCCAGCATTTT. This encodes CASRYRGGNQPQHF.

V usage is TRBV25-1 and J usage is TRBJ2-5; D might be TRBD2 (5 bases). The CDR3 is 13 residues long. Germline V gene data show CDR1 as MGHDK and CDR2 as SYGVNS. V was clipped by 6 bases and J by 2 bases, with 10 bases between them. CDR3 amino acids: CASSGRDQETQYF. The CDR3 region has the DNA TGTGCCAGCAGCGGCCGGGATCAAGAGACCCAGTACTTC.

J is TRBJ1-2 and V is TRBV9; TRBD1 matches 11 bases. Germline V gene lookup returns CDR1 SGDLS and CDR2 YYNGEE. The CDR3 contains 15 residues. Losses at the gene ends were 4 bases for V and 6 bases for J; bases not matched to a gene: 8. The CDR3 region has the DNA TGTGCCAGCAGCACGAGGACAGGGGGCCTTAATGGCTACACCTTC. Translated: CASSTRTGGLNGYTF. Combining the CDR3 with reference TRBV9 and TRBJ1-2 gives the whole variable domain DSGVTQTPKHLITATGQRVTLRCSPRSGDLSVYWYQQSLDQGLQFLIQYYNGEERAKGNILERFSAQQFPDLHSELNLSSLELGDSALYFCASSTRTGGLNGYTFGSGTRLTVV.

In this sample, this clone turned up once. The gene calls are TRBV28 and TRBJ2-5; TRBD2 matches at 8 bases. V shed 0 bases, J shed 2 bases, and the junction held 8 bases outside the gene matches. The V gene's germline CDR1 is MDHEN and CDR2 SYDVKM. This CDR3 spans 17 amino acids. In DNA form, the CDR3 reads TGTGCCAGCAGTTTATGGCTTCGCGGGGGGTTACAAGAGACCCAGTACTTC. It is translated as CASSLWLRGGLQETQYF.

V gene TRBV2 combines with J gene TRBJ1-2; TRBD1 might be the D (6 bases). V lost 5 bases and J 8 bases, leaving 18 bases between the germline ends. CDR3 length: 14 residues. CDR1 is SNHLY, CDR2 FYNNEI, per germline. Here the CDR3 reads CASSLNRVDIGYTF. CDR3 sequence (DNA): TGTGCCAGCAGTTTGAACAGGGTTGATATCGGCTACACCTTC.

This clone was seen once. The chain employs TRBV9 and TRBJ1-1; TRBD1 is a possible D gene (5 bases). The CDR3 loop spans 15 amino acids. V was cut by 5 bases and J by 4 bases, with 18 bases left in between. Per germline, CDR1 SGDLS and CDR2 YYNGEE. The chain's CDR3 is CASSVSGGSTTEAFF. CDR3 bases: TGTGCCAGCAGTGTCTCGGGGGGGTCGACCACTGAAGCTTTCTTT. Looking up the rest from reference TRBV9 and TRBJ1-1 gives the full variable domain: DSGVTQTPKHLITATGQRVTLRCSPRSGDLSVYWYQQSLDQGLQFLIQYYNGEERAKGNILERFSAQQFPDLHSELNLSSLELGDSALYFCASSVSGGSTTEAFFGQGTRLTVV.

This chain links TRBV11-2 with TRBJ2-2; possibly TRBD2 for D (5 bases). The CDR3 spans 14 residues. The germline gives CDR1 SGHAT, CDR2 FQNNGV. With 4 bases removed from V and 4 bases from J, the gap between germline ends came to 10 bases. CDR3 in amino acids: CASSSDGLTGELFF. The CDR3 bases are TGTGCCAGCAGCTCCGACGGACTCACCGGGGAGCTGTTTTTT.

The V and J genes are TRBV30 and TRBJ2-1; TRBD1 matches at 8 bases. V lost 3 bases, J lost 4 bases, and 11 bases stayed unmatched. Germline lookup yields CDR1 GTSNPN and CDR2 SVGIG (reference sequence). There are 16 residues in the CDR3. CDR3 loop: CAWSENPGQVYNEQFF. The CDR3 nucleotides are TGTGCCTGGAGCGAGAATCCGGGACAGGTATACAATGAGCAGTTCTTC.